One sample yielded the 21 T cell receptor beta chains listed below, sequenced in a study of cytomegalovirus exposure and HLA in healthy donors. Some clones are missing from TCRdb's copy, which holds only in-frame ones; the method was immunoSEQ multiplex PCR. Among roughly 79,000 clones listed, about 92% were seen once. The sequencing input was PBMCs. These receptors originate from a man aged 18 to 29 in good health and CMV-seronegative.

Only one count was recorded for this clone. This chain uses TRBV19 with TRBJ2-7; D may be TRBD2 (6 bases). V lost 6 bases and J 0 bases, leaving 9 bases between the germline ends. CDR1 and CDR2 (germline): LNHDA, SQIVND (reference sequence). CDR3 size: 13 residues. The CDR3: CASSAGISYEQYF. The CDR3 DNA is TGTGCCAGTAGCGCGGGGATCTCCTACGAGCAGTACTTC. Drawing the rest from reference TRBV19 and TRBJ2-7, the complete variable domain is DGGITQSPKYLFRKEGQNVTLSCEQNLNHDAMYWYRQDPGQGLRLIYYSQIVNDFQKGDIAEGYSVSREKKESFPLTVTSAQKNPTAFYLCASSAGISYEQYFGPGTRLTVT.

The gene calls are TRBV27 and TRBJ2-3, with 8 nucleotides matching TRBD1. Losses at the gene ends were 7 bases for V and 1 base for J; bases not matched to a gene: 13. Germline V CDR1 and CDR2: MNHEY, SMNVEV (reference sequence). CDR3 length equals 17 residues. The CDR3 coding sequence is TGTGCCAGCAACCCTTTTGCAGGGGGCTCTGGCACAGATACGCAGTATTTT. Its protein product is CASNPFAGGSGTDTQYF.

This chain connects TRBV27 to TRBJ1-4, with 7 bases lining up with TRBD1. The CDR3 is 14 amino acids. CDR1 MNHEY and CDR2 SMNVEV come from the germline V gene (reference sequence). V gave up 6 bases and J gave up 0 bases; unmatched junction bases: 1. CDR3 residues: CASSGTATNEKLFF. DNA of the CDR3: TGTGCCAGCAGCGGGACAGCAACTAATGAAAAACTGTTTTTT.

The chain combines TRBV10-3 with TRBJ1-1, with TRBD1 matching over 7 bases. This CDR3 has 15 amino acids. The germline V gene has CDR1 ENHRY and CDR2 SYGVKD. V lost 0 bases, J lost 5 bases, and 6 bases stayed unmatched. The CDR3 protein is CAISESTGWGTEAFF. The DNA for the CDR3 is TGTGCCATCAGTGAGTCGACAGGGTGGGGAACTGAAGCTTTCTTT.

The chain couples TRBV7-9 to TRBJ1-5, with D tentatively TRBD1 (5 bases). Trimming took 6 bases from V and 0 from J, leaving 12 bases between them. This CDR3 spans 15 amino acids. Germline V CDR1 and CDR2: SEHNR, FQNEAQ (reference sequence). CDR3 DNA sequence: TGTGCCAGCAGTCTGGGACTAGATAGCAATCAGCCCCAGCATTTT. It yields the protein CASSLGLDSNQPQHF.

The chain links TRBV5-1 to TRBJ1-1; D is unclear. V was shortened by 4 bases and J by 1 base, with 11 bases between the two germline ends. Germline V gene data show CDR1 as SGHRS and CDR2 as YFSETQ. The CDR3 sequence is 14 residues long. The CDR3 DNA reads TGCGCCAGCAGCGCTTACAATGAGAACACTGAAGCTTTCTTT. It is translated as CASSAYNENTEAFF.

CDR3 loop: CASSSGEGGYTF. CDR3 DNA: TGTGCCAGCAGCTCCGGGGAGGGTGGCTACACCTTC. The chain joins TRBV11-1 to TRBJ1-2; no definite D call. This CDR3 has 12 amino acids. V lost 4 bases, J lost 7 bases, and 10 bases lay in between. From germline, CDR1 is SGHAT and CDR2 FQDESV (reference sequence). Looking up the rest from reference TRBV11-1 and TRBJ1-2 gives the full variable domain: EAEVAQSPRYKITEKSQAVAFWCDPISGHATLYWYRQILGQGPELLVQFQDESVVDDSQLPKDRFSAERLKGVDSTLKIQPAELGDSAMYLCASSSGEGGYTFGSGTRLTVV.

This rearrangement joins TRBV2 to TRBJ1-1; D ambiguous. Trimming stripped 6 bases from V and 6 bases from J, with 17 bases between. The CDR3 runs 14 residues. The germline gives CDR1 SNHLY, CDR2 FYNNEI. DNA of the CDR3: TGTGCCAGCAGCGTCGACGGAGGAGACCCTGAAGCTTTCTTT. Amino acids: CASSVDGGDPEAFF.

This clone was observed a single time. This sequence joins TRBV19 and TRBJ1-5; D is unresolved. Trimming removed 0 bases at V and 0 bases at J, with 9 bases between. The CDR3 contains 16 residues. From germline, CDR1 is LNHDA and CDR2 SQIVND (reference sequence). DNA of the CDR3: TGTGCCAGTAGTATAGACCCAGCGCTTAGCAATCAGCCCCAGCATTTT. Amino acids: CASSIDPALSNQPQHF.

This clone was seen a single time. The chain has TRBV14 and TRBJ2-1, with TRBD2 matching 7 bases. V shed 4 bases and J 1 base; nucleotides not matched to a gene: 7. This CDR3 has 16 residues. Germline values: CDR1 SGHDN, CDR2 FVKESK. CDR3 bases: TGTGCCAGCAGCCGGTTCGGGGAGGGTTCCTACAATGAGCAGTTCTTC. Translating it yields CASSRFGEGSYNEQFF. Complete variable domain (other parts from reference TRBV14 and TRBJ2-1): EAGVTQFPSHSVIEKGQTVTLRCDPISGHDNLYWYRRVMGKEIKFLLHFVKESKQDESGMPNNRFLAERTGGTYSTLKVQPAELEDSGVYFCASSRFGEGSYNEQFFGPGTRLTVL.

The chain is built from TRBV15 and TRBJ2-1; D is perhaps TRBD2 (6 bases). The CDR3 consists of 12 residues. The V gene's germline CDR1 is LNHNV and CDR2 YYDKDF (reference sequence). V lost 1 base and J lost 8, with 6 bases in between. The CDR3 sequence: CATSRGLDEQFF. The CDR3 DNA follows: TGTGCCACCAGCAGAGGACTAGATGAGCAGTTCTTC. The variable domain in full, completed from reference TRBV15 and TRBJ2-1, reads DAMVIQNPRYQVTQFGKPVTLSCSQTLNHNVMYWYQQKSSQAPKLLFHYYDKDFNNEADTPDNFQSRRPNTSFCFLDIRSPGLGDTAMYLCATSRGLDEQFFGPGTRLTVL.

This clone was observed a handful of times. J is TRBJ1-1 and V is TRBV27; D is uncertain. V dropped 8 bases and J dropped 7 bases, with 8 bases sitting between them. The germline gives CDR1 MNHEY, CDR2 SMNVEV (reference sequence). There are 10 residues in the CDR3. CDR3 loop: CASSGFEAFF. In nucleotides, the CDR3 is TGTGCCAGCTCCGGGTTTGAAGCTTTCTTT.

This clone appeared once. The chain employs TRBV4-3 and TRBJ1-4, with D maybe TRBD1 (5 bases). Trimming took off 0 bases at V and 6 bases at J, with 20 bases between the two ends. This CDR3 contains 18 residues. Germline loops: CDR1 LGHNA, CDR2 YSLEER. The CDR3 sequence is CASSQDPAGPRGDEKLFF. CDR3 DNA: TGCGCCAGCAGCCAAGACCCAGCGGGGCCCCGGGGGGATGAAAAACTGTTTTTT.

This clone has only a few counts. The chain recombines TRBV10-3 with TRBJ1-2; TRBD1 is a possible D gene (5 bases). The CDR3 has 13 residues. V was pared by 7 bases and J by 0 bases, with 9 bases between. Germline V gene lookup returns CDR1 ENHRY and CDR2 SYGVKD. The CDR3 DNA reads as TGTGCCATCATGGGGGAGGCTAACTATGGCTACACCTTC. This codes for CAIMGEANYGYTF.

The CDR3 loop is CVTGLNEKLFF. In DNA, the CDR3 is TGTGTGACAGGGCTTAATGAAAAACTGTTTTTT. The chain couples TRBV25-1 to TRBJ1-4; 7 positions match TRBD1. Per germline, CDR1 MGHDK and CDR2 SYGVNS. CDR3 length: 11 residues.

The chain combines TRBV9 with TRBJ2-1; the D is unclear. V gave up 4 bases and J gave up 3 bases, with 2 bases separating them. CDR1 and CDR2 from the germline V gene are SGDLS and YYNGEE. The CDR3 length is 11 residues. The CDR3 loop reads CASSLYNEQFF. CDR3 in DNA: TGTGCCAGCAGCCTCTACAATGAGCAGTTCTTC.

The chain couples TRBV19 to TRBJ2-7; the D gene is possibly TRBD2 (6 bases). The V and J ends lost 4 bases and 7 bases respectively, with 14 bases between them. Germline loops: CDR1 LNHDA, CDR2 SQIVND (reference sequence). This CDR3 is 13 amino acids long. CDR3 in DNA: TGTGCCAGTAGTACGCGGGACGGCCGGGAGCAGTACTTC. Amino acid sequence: CASSTRDGREQYF.

The CDR3, as DNA: TGCGCCAGCAGCTTGGGGACAGGGCCCTACAATGAGCAGTTCTTC. Its translation is CASSLGTGPYNEQFF. V usage is TRBV5-1 and J usage is TRBJ2-1; 8 bases match TRBD1. CDR3 size: 15 residues. Germline V gene data show CDR1 as SGHRS and CDR2 as YFSETQ. Trimming removed 0 bases from V and 2 bases from J; junction bases left unmatched: 1.

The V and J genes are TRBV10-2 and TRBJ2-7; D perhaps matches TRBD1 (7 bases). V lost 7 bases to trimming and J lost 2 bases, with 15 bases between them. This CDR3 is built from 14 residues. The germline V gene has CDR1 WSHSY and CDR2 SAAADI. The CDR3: CASTRPGGTYEQYF. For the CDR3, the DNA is TGCGCCAGCACCAGACCAGGGGGGACCTACGAGCAGTACTTC.

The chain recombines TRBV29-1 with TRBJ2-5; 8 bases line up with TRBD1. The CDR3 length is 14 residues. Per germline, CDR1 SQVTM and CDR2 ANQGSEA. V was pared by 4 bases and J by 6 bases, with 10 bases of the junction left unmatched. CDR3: CSVVAFDRGKTQYF. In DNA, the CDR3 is TGCAGCGTTGTAGCCTTCGACAGGGGAAAGACCCAGTACTTC.

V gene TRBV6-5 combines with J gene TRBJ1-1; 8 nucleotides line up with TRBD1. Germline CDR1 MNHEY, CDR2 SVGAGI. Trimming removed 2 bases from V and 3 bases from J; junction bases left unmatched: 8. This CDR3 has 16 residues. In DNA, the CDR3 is TGTGCCAGCAGTTACGGGACAGGTGGGATTCACACTGAAGCTTTCTTT. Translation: CASSYGTGGIHTEAFF.